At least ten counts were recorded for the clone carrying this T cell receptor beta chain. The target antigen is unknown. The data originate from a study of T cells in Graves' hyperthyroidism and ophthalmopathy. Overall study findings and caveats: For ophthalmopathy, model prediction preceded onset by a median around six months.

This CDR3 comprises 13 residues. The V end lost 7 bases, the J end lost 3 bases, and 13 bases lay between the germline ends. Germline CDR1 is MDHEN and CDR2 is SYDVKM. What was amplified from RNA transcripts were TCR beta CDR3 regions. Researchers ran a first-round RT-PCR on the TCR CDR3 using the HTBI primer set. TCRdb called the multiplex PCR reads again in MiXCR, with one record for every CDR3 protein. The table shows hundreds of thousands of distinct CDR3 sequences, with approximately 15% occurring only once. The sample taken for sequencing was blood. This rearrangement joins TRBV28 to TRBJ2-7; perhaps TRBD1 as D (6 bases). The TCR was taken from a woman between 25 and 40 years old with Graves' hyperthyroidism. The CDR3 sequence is CASKVGALYEQYF. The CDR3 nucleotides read TGTGCCAGCAAGGTGGGGGCCCTCTACGAGCAGTACTTC.